This paragraph reports one T cell receptor beta chain. V trimming: 6 bases; J trimming: 7 bases; junction bases outside the gene matches: 6. Per the germline V gene, CDR1 is MDHEN and CDR2 is SYDVKM. The CDR3 loop spans 15 amino acids. Assay used: immunoSEQ multiplex PCR; TCRdb lists only in-frame clones, some missing. The data show about 110,000 clones, approximately 90% seen once. This sample was taken from a study of blood T cell repertoires in COVID-19. Study context: PBMCs, B-cell-depleted T cells, or T cells were the source of the cDNA or gDNA that made up the material.

The clonotype comes from a human donor in a cohort sampled during active COVID-19. The material sequenced was peripheral blood. This chain uses TRBV28 with TRBJ1-6; 10 positions match TRBD1. CDR3 loop: CASSLPGQGNSPLHF. The DNA of the CDR3 is TGTGCCAGCAGCTTACCGGGACAGGGGAATTCACCCCTCCACTTT.